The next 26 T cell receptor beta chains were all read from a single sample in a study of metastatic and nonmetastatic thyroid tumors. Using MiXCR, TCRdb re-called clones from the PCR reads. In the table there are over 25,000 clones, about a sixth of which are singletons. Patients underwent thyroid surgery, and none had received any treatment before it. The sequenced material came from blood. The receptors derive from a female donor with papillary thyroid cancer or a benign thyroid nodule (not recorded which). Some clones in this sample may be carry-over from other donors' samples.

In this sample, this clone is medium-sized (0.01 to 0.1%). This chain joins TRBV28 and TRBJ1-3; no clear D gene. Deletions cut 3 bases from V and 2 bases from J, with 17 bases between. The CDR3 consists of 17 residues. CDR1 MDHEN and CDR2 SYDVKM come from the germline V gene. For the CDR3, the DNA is TGTGCCAGCAGTTTTCGTGTCGTTGGTCGGACTGGAAACACCATATATTTT. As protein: CASSFRVVGRTGNTIYF.

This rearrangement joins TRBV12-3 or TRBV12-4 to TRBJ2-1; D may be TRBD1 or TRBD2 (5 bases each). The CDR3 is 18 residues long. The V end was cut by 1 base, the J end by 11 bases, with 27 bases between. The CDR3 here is CASSLVAFRDGERGQQFF. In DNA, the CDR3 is TGTGCCAGCAGTTTAGTCGCCTTCAGGGACGGGGAAAGGGGTCAGCAGTTCTTC.

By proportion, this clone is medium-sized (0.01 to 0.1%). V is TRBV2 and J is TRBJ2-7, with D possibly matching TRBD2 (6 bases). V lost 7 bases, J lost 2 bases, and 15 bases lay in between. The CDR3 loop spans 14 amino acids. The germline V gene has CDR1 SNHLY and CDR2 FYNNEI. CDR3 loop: CASTWDSETYEQYF. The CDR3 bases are TGTGCCAGCACCTGGGACTCCGAGACCTACGAGCAGTACTTC.

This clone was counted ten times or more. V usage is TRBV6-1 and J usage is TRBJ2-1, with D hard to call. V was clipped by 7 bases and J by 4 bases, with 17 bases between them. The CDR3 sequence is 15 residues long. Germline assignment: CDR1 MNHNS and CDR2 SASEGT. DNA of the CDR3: TGTGCCAGCACTTCCCTCCGTCGTCCTTACAATGAGCAGTTCTTC. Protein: CASTSLRRPYNEQFF.

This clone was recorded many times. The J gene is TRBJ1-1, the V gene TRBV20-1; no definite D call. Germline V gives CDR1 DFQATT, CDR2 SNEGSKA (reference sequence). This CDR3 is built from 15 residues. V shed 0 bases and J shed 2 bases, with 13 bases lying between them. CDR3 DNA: TGCAGTGCTAGAGATTTTCGGGGATTCAACACTGAAGCTTTCTTT. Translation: CSARDFRGFNTEAFF.

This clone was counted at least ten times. The CDR3, as DNA: TGTGCCAGCGGGTGGGCCCAAGAGACCCAGTACTTC. Translating gives CASGWAQETQYF. This sequence joins TRBV6-1 and TRBJ2-5; D not certain. V was trimmed by 8 bases and J by 1 base, leaving 8 bases between them. The CDR3 has 12 amino acids. Germline-derived CDR1 and CDR2 are MNHNS and SASEGT.

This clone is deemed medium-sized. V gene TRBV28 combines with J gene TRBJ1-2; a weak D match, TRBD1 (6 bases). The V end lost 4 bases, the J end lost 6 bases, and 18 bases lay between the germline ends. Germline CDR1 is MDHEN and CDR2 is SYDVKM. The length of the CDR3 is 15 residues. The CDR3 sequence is CASSSPVGGNNGYTF. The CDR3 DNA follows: TGTGCCAGCAGTTCCCCCGTGGGGGGCAACAATGGCTACACCTTC.

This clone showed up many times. This CDR3 reads CASSQEVGLSGELFF. CDR3 DNA: TGTGCCAGCAGCCAAGAGGTAGGACTGTCCGGGGAGCTGTTTTTT. The chain is built from TRBV4-2 and TRBJ2-2; tentative D call: TRBD2 (5 bases). Germline-derived CDR1 and CDR2 are LGHNA and YNFKEQ. Between the trimmed V and J ends, which lost 0 bases and 6 bases, there was a span of 11 bases. The CDR3 is 15 residues long.

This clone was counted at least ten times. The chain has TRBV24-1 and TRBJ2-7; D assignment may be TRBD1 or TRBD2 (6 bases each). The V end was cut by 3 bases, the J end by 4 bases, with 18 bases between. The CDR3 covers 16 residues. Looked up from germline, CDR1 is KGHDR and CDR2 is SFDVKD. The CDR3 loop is CATSDGSEEGEYEQYF. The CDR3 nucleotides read TGTGCCACCAGTGATGGGAGCGAGGAGGGGGAATACGAGCAGTACTTC.

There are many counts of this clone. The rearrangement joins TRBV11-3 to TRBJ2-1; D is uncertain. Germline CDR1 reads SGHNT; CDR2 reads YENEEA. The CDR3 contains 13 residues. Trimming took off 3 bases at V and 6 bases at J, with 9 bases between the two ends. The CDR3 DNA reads TGTGCCAGCAGCTTGAACGGAGCCAATGAGCAGTTCTTC. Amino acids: CASSLNGANEQFF.

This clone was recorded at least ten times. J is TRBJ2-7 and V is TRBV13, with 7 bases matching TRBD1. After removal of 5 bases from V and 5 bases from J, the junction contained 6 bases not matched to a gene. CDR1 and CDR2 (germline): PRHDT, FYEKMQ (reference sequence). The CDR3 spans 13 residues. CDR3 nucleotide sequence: TGTGCCAGCAGCCCAACGGGGACAGACGAGCAGTACTTC. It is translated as CASSPTGTDEQYF.

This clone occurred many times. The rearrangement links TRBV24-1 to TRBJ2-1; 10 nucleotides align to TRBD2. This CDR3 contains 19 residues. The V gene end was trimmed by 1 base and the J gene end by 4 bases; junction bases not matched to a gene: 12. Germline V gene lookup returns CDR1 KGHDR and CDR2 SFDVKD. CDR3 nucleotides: TGTGCCACCAGTGATTTTTCCAGCGGGAGGGCCAGAGGTTACAATGAGCAGTTCTTC. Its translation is CATSDFSSGRARGYNEQFF.

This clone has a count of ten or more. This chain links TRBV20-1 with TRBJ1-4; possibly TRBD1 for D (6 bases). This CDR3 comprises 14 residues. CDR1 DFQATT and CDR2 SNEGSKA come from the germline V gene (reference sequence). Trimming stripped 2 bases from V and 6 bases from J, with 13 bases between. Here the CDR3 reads CSARRGAGDEKLFF. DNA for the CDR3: TGCAGTGCTAGAAGGGGGGCGGGGGATGAAAAACTGTTTTTT.

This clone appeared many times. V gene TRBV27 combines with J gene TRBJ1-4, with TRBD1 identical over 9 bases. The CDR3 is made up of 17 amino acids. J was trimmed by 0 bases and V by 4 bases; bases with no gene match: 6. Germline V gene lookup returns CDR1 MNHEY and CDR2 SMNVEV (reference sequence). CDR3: CASSSKGQGSTNEKLFF. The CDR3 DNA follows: TGTGCCAGCAGTTCTAAAGGACAGGGGTCAACTAATGAAAAACTGTTTTTT.

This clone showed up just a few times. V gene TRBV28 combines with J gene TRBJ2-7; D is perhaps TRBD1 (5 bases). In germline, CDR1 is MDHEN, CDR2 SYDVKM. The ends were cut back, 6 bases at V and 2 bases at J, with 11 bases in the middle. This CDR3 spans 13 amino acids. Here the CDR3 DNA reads TGTGCCAGCAGCGGATGGGGCCCCTACGAGCAGTACTTC. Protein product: CASSGWGPYEQYF.

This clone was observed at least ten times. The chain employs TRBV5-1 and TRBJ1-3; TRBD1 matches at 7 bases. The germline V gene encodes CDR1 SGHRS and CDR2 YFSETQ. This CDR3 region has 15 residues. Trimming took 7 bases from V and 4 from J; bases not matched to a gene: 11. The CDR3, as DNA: TGCGCCAGCCAAGTTCAACCGGGACAGGGAAACACCATATATTTT. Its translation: CASQVQPGQGNTIYF.

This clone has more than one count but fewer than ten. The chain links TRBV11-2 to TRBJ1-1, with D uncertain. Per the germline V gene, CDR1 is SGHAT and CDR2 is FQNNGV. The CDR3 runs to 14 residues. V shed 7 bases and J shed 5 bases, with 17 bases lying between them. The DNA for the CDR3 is TGTGCCAGCACCCCCATGTCCTCGAGGACTGAAGCTTTCTTT. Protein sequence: CASTPMSSRTEAFF.

CDR3 nucleotides: TGTGCCAGCGGTTGGTACGAGCAGTACTTC. Translation: CASGWYEQYF. The rearrangement links TRBV27 to TRBJ2-7, with D uncertain. The germline CDR1 and CDR2 sequences are MNHEY and SMNVEV (reference sequence). The CDR3 length is 10 residues. Trimming removed 8 bases at V and 4 bases at J, with 6 bases between.

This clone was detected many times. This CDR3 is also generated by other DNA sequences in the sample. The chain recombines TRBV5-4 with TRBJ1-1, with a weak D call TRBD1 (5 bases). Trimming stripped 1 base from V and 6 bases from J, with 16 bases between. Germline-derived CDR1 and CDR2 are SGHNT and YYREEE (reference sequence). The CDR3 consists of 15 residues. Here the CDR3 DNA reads TGTGCCAGCAGCTTGTGGGACGGCCGACCAGCTGAAGCTTTCTTT. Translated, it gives CASSLWDGRPAEAFF.

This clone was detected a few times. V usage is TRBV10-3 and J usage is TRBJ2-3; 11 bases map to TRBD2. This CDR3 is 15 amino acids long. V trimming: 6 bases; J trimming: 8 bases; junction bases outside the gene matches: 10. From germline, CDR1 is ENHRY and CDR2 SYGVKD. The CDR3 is CAISLTSGRGGTQYF. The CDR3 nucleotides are TGTGCCATCAGCCTCACTAGCGGGAGAGGAGGTACGCAGTATTTT.

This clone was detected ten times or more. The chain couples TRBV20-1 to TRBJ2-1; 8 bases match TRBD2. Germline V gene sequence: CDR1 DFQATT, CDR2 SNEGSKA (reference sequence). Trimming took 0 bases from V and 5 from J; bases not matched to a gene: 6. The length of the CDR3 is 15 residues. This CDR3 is CSARDDGRVNNEQFF. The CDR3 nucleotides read TGCAGTGCTAGAGATGACGGGAGGGTCAACAATGAGCAGTTCTTC.

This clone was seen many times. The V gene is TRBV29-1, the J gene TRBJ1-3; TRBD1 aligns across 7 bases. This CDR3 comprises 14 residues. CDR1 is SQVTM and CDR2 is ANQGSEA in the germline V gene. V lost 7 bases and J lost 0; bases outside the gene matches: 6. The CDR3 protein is CSAQGTDSGNTIYF. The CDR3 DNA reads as TGCAGCGCGCAAGGGACAGACTCTGGAAACACCATATATTTT.

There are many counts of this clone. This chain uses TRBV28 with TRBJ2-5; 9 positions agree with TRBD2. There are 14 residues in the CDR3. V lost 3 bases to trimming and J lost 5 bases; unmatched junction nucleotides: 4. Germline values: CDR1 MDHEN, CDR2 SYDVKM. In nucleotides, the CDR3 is TGTGCCAGCAGTTTGTCTAGCGGGATTGAGACCCAGTACTTC. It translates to CASSLSSGIETQYF.

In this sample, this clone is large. CDR3 sequence reads: CATSRDTLAGGPEDTQYF. The CDR3 DNA reads TGTGCCACCAGCAGAGATACATTGGCGGGAGGGCCCGAAGATACGCAGTATTTT. This chain connects TRBV15 to TRBJ2-3; 9 bases match TRBD2. J lost 5 bases, V lost 0 bases, and 12 bases had no gene match. Per the germline V gene, CDR1 is LNHNV and CDR2 is YYDKDF (reference sequence). The CDR3 is made up of 18 amino acids.

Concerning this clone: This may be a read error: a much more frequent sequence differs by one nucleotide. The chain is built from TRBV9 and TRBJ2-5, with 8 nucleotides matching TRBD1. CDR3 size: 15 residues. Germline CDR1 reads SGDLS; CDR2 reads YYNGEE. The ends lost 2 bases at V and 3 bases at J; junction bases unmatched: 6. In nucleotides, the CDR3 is TGTGCCAGCAGCGTGGGGACAGGATCCGAAGAGACCCAGTACTTC. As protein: CASSVGTGSEETQYF.

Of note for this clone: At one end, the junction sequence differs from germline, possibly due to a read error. Written as DNA, the CDR3 is TGTGTCAGCAGCCAATTAATTCAGTACGAGCAGTACTTC. Protein product: CVSSQLIQYEQYF. The V call is TRBV3-1, the J call TRBJ2-7; D not resolved. Germline CDR1 reads LGHDT; CDR2 reads YNNKEL (reference sequence). The length of the CDR3 is 13 residues.